The rows below give T cell receptor beta chains drawn from one sample of a study of CD8 T cells in Susac syndrome. MiXCR was run by TCRdb on the immunoSEQ multiplex PCR reads, yielding one entry per CDR3 protein. The sample carries 100,000 to 150,000 distinct CDR3 sequences, around 94% recorded once. The sample taken for sequencing was CD4+ T cells from PBMCs. Source of these receptors: a human donor in good health. The CDR3 runs from the conserved cysteine through the conserved F or W. The D gene is left open where the match is weak.

>TRBV10-3|TRBD1
CAISLRTGGRETQYF
>TRBV30|-
CAWKAGSYDNEQFF
>TRBV7-6|-
CASSSRGGTGAETQYF
>TRBV14|-
CASSRGTVAEGEQYF
>TRBV29-1|-
CSVEAVDRSTDTQYF
>TRBV21-1|-
CASSIFYEGYDQPQHF
>TRBV3-1|TRBD2
CASSPSGLGDTQYF
>TRBV5-1|-
CASSPRVESSYEQYF
>TRBV3-1|-
CASSPAEVRPQHF
>TRBV3-1|TRBD1
CASSLGQGAGETQYF
>TRBV7-2|-
CASSFAGEKLFF
>TRBV30|-
CAWSYGSVDEQYF
>TRBV2|-
CASSRSRGNQPQHF
>TRBV7-9|TRBD1
CASSPGTGSLNTEAFF
>TRBV20-1|TRBD2
CSAPGRGGSKNIQYF
>TRBV10-2|-
CASRRIADPDTQYF
>TRBV11-3|-
CASSLDGTEAFF
>TRBV4-2|TRBD2
CASSRFGGTDSYNEQFF
>TRBV10-3|-
CAISESGRTGAGNEQFF
>TRBV6-5|TRBD1
CASSYQGGYGYTF
>TRBV20-1|TRBD2
CSALAGDRETQYF
>TRBV3-1|-
CASALRGPSSYEQYF